Listed below are T cell receptor beta chains from one sample, sequenced in a study of blood T cell repertoires in COVID-19. Generated by immunoSEQ multiplex PCR, the TCRdb table keeps only in-frame clones and is missing some. The table has under 250,000 clones, about 82% seen once. Sequenced: peripheral blood. The receptors come from a man older than 75 with acute or convalescent COVID-19. The CDR3 runs from the conserved cysteine through the conserved F or W. Each record gives: D gene, clone size, V gene, J gene, CDR3 protein, CDR3 DNA. The D gene is left open where the match is weak. Clone size is given for some rows only: seen once, a few or many times, or a class if the clone is expanded.

-	once	TRBV4-3	TRBJ1-4	CASSQDMAPELFF	TGCGCCAGCAGCCAAGATATGGCCCCAGAACTGTTTTTT
-	-	TRBV19	TRBJ2-7	CASSMADYEQYF	TGTGCCAGTAGTATGGCGGACTACGAGCAGTACTTC
TRBD2	-	TRBV19	TRBJ2-1	CASSRLAGGHNEQFF	TGTGCCAGTAGTCGCCTAGCGGGGGGCCACAATGAGCAGTTCTTC
-	-	TRBV28	TRBJ1-1	CASRPTGPVNTEAFF	TGTGCCAGCAGACCCACAGGCCCCGTGAACACTGAAGCTTTCTTT
-	-	TRBV19	TRBJ1-1	CASTPGNTEAFF	TGTGCCAGTACCCCGGGGAACACTGAAGCTTTCTTT
TRBD1	once	TRBV28	TRBJ2-4	CASRRTGIPKNIQYF	TGTGCCAGCAGACGGACAGGAATCCCCAAAAACATTCAGTACTTC
-	-	TRBV7-2	TRBJ2-7	CASSLALGRYEQYF	TGTGCCAGCAGCTTAGCGCTGGGGCGGTACGAGCAGTACTTC
TRBD1	-	TRBV28	TRBJ1-2	CASSLPGTGVGYGYTF	TGTGCCAGCAGTTTACCGGGGACAGGCGTAGGCTATGGCTACACCTTC
TRBD1	-	TRBV6-6	TRBJ2-7	CASSSTGGSYEQYF	TGTGCCAGCAGTTCGACAGGGGGCTCCTACGAGCAGTACTTC
TRBD1	-	TRBV5-8	TRBJ1-2	CASSYTQGARGGYTF	TGTGCCAGCAGCTACACACAGGGGGCGCGAGGGGGCTACACCTTC
-	-	TRBV4-2	TRBJ2-5	CASSDRDSGSIAQETQYF	TGTGCCAGCAGCGACCGGGACTCCGGGAGTATTGCTCAAGAGACCCAGTACTTC
-	-	TRBV28	TRBJ1-3	CASTSAGLVYTIYF	TGTGCCAGCACCTCGGCAGGGTTGGTTTACACCATATATTTT
-	-	TRBV29-1	TRBJ1-6	CSVGGATPDSPLHF	TGCAGCGTTGGCGGGGCTACTCCCGATTCACCCCTCCACTTT
-	-	TRBV29-1	TRBJ1-1	CSVGGFNTEAFF	TGCAGCGTTGGGGGCTTCAACACTGAAGCTTTCTTT
TRBD1	-	TRBV2	TRBJ1-1	CASRDRGISEAFF	TGTGCCAGCAGGGACAGGGGAATATCTGAAGCTTTCTTT
-	-	TRBV10-3	TRBJ1-6	CAISPHNNNSPLHF	TGTGCCATCAGCCCACACAACAATAATTCACCCCTCCACTTT
-	-	TRBV9	TRBJ2-2	CASSLRAGTGELFF	TGTGCCAGCAGCCTACGGGCGGGCACCGGGGAGCTGTTTTTT
TRBD1	once	TRBV5-1	TRBJ1-5	CASSLALTGHNQPQHF	TGCGCCAGCAGCTTGGCTCTGACAGGGCACAATCAGCCCCAGCATTTT
-	-	TRBV3-1/TRBV3-2	TRBJ1-2	CASSQAGQLRGYTF	TGTGCCAGCAGCCAAGCTGGACAGTTAAGAGGCTACACCTTC
-	once	TRBV5-4	TRBJ2-3	CASSLAARDTTQYF	TGTGCCAGCAGCTTGGCGGCCAGGGATACTACGCAGTATTTT
TRBD1	-	TRBV7-9	TRBJ1-1	CASTLTAGTGETEAFF	TGTGCCAGCACCCTAACTGCCGGGACAGGGGAAACTGAAGCTTTCTTT
TRBD1	-	TRBV9	TRBJ1-3	CASSVQGGSDTIYF	TGTGCCAGCAGCGTACAGGGGGGCTCAGACACCATATATTTT
TRBD2	-	TRBV27	TRBJ2-1	CASSPRRLAGDNEQFF	TGTGCCAGCAGTCCACGCCGACTAGCGGGGGACAATGAGCAGTTCTTC
TRBD1	-	TRBV11-2	TRBJ2-6	CASSRQGAEGANVLTF	TGTGCCAGCAGCCGACAGGGGGCGGAGGGGGCCAACGTCCTGACTTTC
-	-	TRBV9	TRBJ1-5	CASSATGGSNQPQHF	TGTGCCAGCAGCGCGACCGGGGGATCTAATCAGCCCCAGCATTTT
TRBD2	-	TRBV10-2	TRBJ2-2	CASRDSGGAPTGELFF	TGCGCCAGCAGGGATAGCGGGGGGGCGCCCACCGGGGAGCTGTTTTTT
TRBD1	-	TRBV2	TRBJ2-7	CASSEGPGQTRYF	TGTGCCAGCAGTGAAGGACCGGGACAGACCAGGTACTTC
-	-	TRBV4-2	TRBJ1-4	CATALGVGEKLFF	TGTGCCACCGCGTTAGGGGTCGGAGAAAAACTGTTTTTT
TRBD1	-	TRBV6-2/TRBV6-3	TRBJ2-7	CASSYARTGAYEQYF	TGTGCCAGCAGTTACGCCCGGACAGGGGCCTACGAGCAGTACTTC
-	-	TRBV4-1	TRBJ2-3	CASSQDKLPGTQYF	TGCGCCAGCAGCCAAGATAAACTGCCTGGTACGCAGTATTTT
-	-	TRBV5-1	TRBJ2-6	CASSLDSYSGANVLTF	TGCGCCAGCAGCTTGGACAGTTACTCTGGGGCCAACGTCCTGACTTTC
-	-	TRBV5-1	TRBJ1-3	CASSLEAGAVGNTIYF	TGCGCCAGCAGCTTGGAAGCGGGCGCGGTAGGAAACACCATATATTTT
-	-	TRBV7-2	TRBJ1-3	CASSPKGSGNTIYF	TGTGCCAGCAGTCCCAAGGGGTCCGGAAACACCATATATTTT
-	-	TRBV28	TRBJ1-5	CASSRQGNQPQHF	TGTGCCAGCAGTCGACAGGGCAATCAGCCCCAGCATTTT
TRBD2	-	TRBV29-1	TRBJ2-1	CSVVGGGGRYNEQFF	TGCAGCGTTGTGGGAGGCGGGGGGCGTTACAATGAGCAGTTCTTC
TRBD1	-	TRBV19	TRBJ1-5	CASRGQGNQPQHF	TGTGCCAGTAGGGGACAGGGGAATCAGCCCCAGCATTTT
-	-	TRBV20-1	TRBJ1-1	CSASRSEAFF	TGCAGTGCGTCGAGGAGCGAAGCTTTCTTT
-	few	TRBV2	TRBJ2-2	CASRVASTGTGELFF	TGTGCCAGCCGAGTAGCCAGCACTGGTACCGGGGAGCTGTTTTTT
TRBD2	-	TRBV5-1	TRBJ2-1	CASSAGLAGGPGEQFF	TGCGCCAGCAGCGCAGGACTAGCGGGAGGGCCGGGTGAGCAGTTCTTC
-	-	TRBV6-5	TRBJ1-5	CASSNSGVGNQPQHF	TGTGCCAGCAGTAACTCCGGGGTGGGCAATCAGCCCCAGCATTTT
-	-	TRBV2	TRBJ2-7	CASSAVVGQGGYEQYF	TGTGCCAGCAGTGCGGTTGTGGGACAAGGGGGATACGAGCAGTACTTC
-	-	TRBV7-2	TRBJ1-6	CASSLGTVNSPLHF	TGTGCCAGCAGCTTAGGGACAGTAAATTCACCCCTCCACTTT
TRBD1	-	TRBV6-1	TRBJ2-3	CASSEFGTGLVDTQYF	TGTGCCAGCAGTGAATTCGGGACAGGGTTGGTCGATACGCAGTATTTT
-	-	TRBV6-5	TRBJ1-2	CASRKTGRSGYTF	TGTGCCAGCAGGAAAACAGGGAGATCTGGCTACACCTTC
-	once	TRBV7-6	TRBJ2-2	CASSLSARPNTGELFF	TGTGCCAGCAGCTTATCGGCTAGGCCGAACACCGGGGAGCTGTTTTTT
-	-	TRBV7-9	TRBJ1-1	CASSEAGNTEAFF	TGTGCCAGCAGCGAGGCGGGAAACACTGAAGCTTTCTTT
-	few	TRBV13	TRBJ2-6	CASSGRPSGANVLTF	TGTGCCAGCAGCGGGAGACCCTCTGGGGCCAACGTCCTGACTTTC
-	-	TRBV10-1	TRBJ2-7	CASSEPTYEQYF	TGCGCCAGCAGTGAGCCCACCTACGAGCAGTACTTC
-	-	TRBV27	TRBJ2-3	CASSFGLLSTDTQYF	TGTGCCAGCAGTTTCGGACTTCTTAGCACAGATACGCAGTATTTT
TRBD2	-	TRBV3-1/TRBV3-2	TRBJ2-3	CASSQLAGAADTQYF	TGTGCCAGCAGCCAGCTAGCGGGAGCTGCAGATACGCAGTATTTT
-	-	TRBV7-2	TRBJ1-1	CASSLARETPEAFF	TGTGCCAGCAGCCTTGCCAGGGAAACACCTGAAGCTTTCTTT
-	-	TRBV5-1	TRBJ2-5	CATSGLGGPVLQETQYF	TGCGCCACCAGTGGCTTGGGGGGGCCGGTCCTCCAAGAGACCCAGTACTTC
TRBD2	-	TRBV2	TRBJ2-1	CASSALAGRNEQFF	TGTGCCAGCAGTGCTCTAGCGGGGAGGAATGAGCAGTTCTTC
TRBD2	-	TRBV5-5	TRBJ2-7	CASSATSGIKGAYEQYF	TGTGCCAGCAGCGCGACTAGCGGGATTAAAGGGGCTTACGAGCAGTACTTC
-	-	TRBV28	TRBJ1-5	CASSLWVALGRDQPQHF	TGTGCCAGCAGTTTATGGGTAGCCTTAGGTCGCGATCAGCCCCAGCATTTT
-	-	TRBV7-2	TRBJ1-5	CASSYMSGDNQPQHF	TGTGCCAGCAGCTACATGTCAGGGGACAATCAGCCCCAGCATTTT
-	-	TRBV20-1	TRBJ1-2	CSASWSQLYGYTF	TGCAGTGCTAGTTGGTCCCAACTCTATGGCTACACCTTC
TRBD2	-	TRBV28	TRBJ2-3	CASSLLAGGTDTQYF	TGTGCCAGCAGTTTACTAGCGGGCGGCACAGATACGCAGTATTTT
TRBD1	-	TRBV19	TRBJ1-5	CASSMLLGQGAIQPQHF	TGTGCCAGTAGTATGCTTCTAGGACAGGGGGCGATTCAGCCCCAGCATTTT